This T cell receptor (beta chain) was documented in a study of beta chain features in type 1 diabetes. This clone came up a few times. Its antigen is unknown. There are 14 residues in the CDR3. CDR1 is SGHNT and CDR2 is YYREEE in the germline V gene (reference sequence). Trimming removed 2 bases from V and 5 bases from J; junction bases left unmatched: 6. Whole-study findings and limits: Comparison showed that naive, central memory and Treg TCRB repertoires appeared more similar among patients than among healthy donors.

Of the isolated RNA, all was reverse transcribed, and so the sequenced material was expressed TCRB transcripts. Profiled with immunoSEQ multiplex PCR; TCRdb holds only in-frame clones, not every one. Among fewer than 250,000 clones listed, roughly an eighth were seen once. The sample comprised naive CD4+ T cells from blood. The receptor's source is a woman aged 40-49 years in good health. This chain joins TRBV5-4 and TRBJ1-2, with 7 bases identical to TRBD1. For the CDR3, the DNA is TGTGCCAGCAGCTTTTCAGGGGGTATATATGGCTACACCTTC. Its translation is CASSFSGGIYGYTF.